The sequence of this T cell receptor beta chain was determined in a study of T cell responses to AZD1222 COVID-19 vaccine. Study results and limitations: CD4 TCRs linked to vaccination spanned spike, dominating at 160-218 and 743-854.

Regarding this clone: Its specificity is not known.

Germline CDR1 and CDR2: MNHEY and SVGEGT. The CDR3 sequence is 11 residues long. Deletions cut 3 bases from V and 7 bases from J, with 7 bases between. TCRdb's copy holds only in-frame clones and misses some; the assay was immunoSEQ multiplex PCR. The sample shows around 86,000 clones, 85% to 90% of them seen only once. The rearrangement uses TRBV6-2 or TRBV6-3 and TRBJ2-7; no clear D. The clonotype was recovered from an adult in good health. The sequencing here drew on peripheral blood, taken on day 0 of AZD1222 vaccination. The CDR3 loop reads CASSYVGEQYF. The CDR3 DNA reads TGTGCCAGCAGTTATGTCGGGGAGCAGTACTTC.